This T cell receptor (beta chain) was recovered during a study of tumor and adjacent non-tumor tissue in lung cancer. The count of this clonotype is one. The library came from three nested PCR rounds adapted from ARM-PCR protocols. Via MiXCR, TCRdb re-called the multiplex PCR reads, giving one row per CDR3 protein. The table has more than 85,000 distinct CDR3 sequences, under 65% seen once; the top ten hold under 20%. Germline V gene sequence: CDR1 DFQATT, CDR2 SNEGSKA (reference sequence). With 3 bases clipped from V and 12 bases from J, the junction kept 20 bases outside the gene matches. The CDR3 length is 15 residues. The template was RNA from unsorted bulk tissue. The normal lung tissue was taken more than 3 cm from the tumor edge.

The specimen sequenced was distant non-tumor lung tissue. J is TRBJ2-7 and V is TRBV20-1; TRBD2 aligns across 7 bases. The sequence was collected from a man aged 55 to 69 with non-small cell lung cancer. CDR3 coding DNA: TGCAGTGCTAGTCTGGCGGGAGTGTCGTGGAAAGAACGGTACTTC. Its translation is CSASLAGVSWKERYF.